The 11 T cell receptor beta chains below come from one sample, sequenced in a study of cytomegalovirus exposure and HLA in healthy donors. The PCR had 60 Vbeta and 13 Jbeta primers. Libraries were prepared by immunoSEQ multiplex PCR; TCRdb keeps only in-frame clonotypes and omits some of them. The table has about 180,000 clones, around 73% seen once. Material for sequencing was PBMCs. The source of these receptors is a man aged 60 to 75 in good health and CMV-seronegative.

There are a few counts of this clone. The chain couples TRBV27 to TRBJ1-6; D is perhaps TRBD1 (6 bases). The CDR3 has 15 residues. The V gene's germline CDR1 is MNHEY and CDR2 SMNVEV (reference sequence). The V end lost 5 bases, the J end lost 6 bases, and 14 bases lay between the germline ends. CDR3 sequence reads: CASSPRTASNSPLHF. DNA for the CDR3: TGTGCCAGCAGTCCCCGGACAGCTTCTAATTCACCCCTCCACTTT.

The chain is built from TRBV2 and TRBJ2-5, with 7 nucleotides matching TRBD2. CDR3 size: 13 residues. Germline CDR1 reads SNHLY; CDR2 reads FYNNEI. Germline trimming cut 5 bases from V and 5 bases from J; bases unmatched to any gene: 5. CDR3 DNA sequence: TGTGCCAGCAGTACGAGCGGGGTCGAGACCCAGTACTTC. This encodes CASSTSGVETQYF.

This clone was seen only a few times. J is TRBJ2-5 and V is TRBV5-8, with TRBD1 matching over 10 bases. This CDR3 is built from 15 residues. Germline V gene sequence: CDR1 SGHTS, CDR2 YDEGEE. With 0 bases clipped from V and 1 base from J, the junction kept 0 bases outside the gene matches. The CDR3 DNA reads as TGTGCCAGCAGCTTGGGACAGGGGGCCCAAGAGACCCAGTACTTC. This gives the protein CASSLGQGAQETQYF.

DNA of the CDR3: TGTGCCAGCAGCTTAGAAAGTCGTGTCCAGGGGGCGACAGATACGCAGTATTTT. Amino acid sequence: CASSLESRVQGATDTQYF. The V call is TRBV7-6, the J call TRBJ2-3, with 8 bases fitting TRBD1. This CDR3 spans 18 amino acids. Germline V gene sequence: CDR1 SGHVS, CDR2 FNYEAQ. V dropped 1 base and J dropped 3; count of bases not matched to a gene: 12.

This clone was counted between two and nine times. The chain recombines TRBV2 with TRBJ1-1; no clear D. The CDR3 consists of 12 residues. The V end was cut by 3 bases, the J end by 7 bases, with 9 bases between. Germline V gives CDR1 SNHLY, CDR2 FYNNEI. CDR3 coding DNA: TGTGCCAGCAGTGAGAGACAAAGTGAAGCTTTCTTT. Translating it yields CASSERQSEAFF. Based on the CDR3 plus reference TRBV2 and TRBJ1-1, the full variable domain is EPEVTQTPSHQVTQMGQEVILRCVPISNHLYFYWYRQILGQKVEFLVSFYNNEISEKSEIFDDQFSVERPDGSNFTLKIRSTKLEDSAMYFCASSERQSEAFFGQGTRLTVV.

Notes on this clone: The junction differs from germline at one of its ends, possibly a read error. V is TRBV5-6 and J is TRBJ1-5; D is undetermined. The CDR3 is 15 residues long. Germline V gives CDR1 SGHDT, CDR2 YYEEEE. This CDR3 reads CASSTDGGMGQPQNF. CDR3 bases: TGTGCCAGCAGCACGGACGGAGGGATGGGCCAGCCCCAGAATTTT.

This clone was detected only a few times. The rearrangement links TRBV6-1 to TRBJ1-6; D perhaps matches TRBD1 (6 bases). The CDR3 has 14 residues. Germline V gene lookup returns CDR1 MNHNS and CDR2 SASEGT. V gave up 4 bases and J gave up 9 bases, with 13 bases separating them. For the CDR3, the DNA is TGTGCCAGCAGTGCCCAGGGGTTTGGTTCACCCCTCCACTTT. Protein product: CASSAQGFGSPLHF.

The chain joins TRBV6-5 to TRBJ1-2, with 9 bases fitting TRBD1. Germline V CDR1 and CDR2: MNHEY, SVGAGI. Trimming cost V 5 bases and J 8 bases; bases outside gene matches: 6. The CDR3 loop spans 13 amino acids. This CDR3 is CASSRDRARGYTF. The CDR3 DNA reads TGTGCCAGCAGTCGGGACAGGGCTCGGGGCTACACCTTC.

This sequence joins TRBV29-1 and TRBJ2-2; 12 bases are shared with TRBD2. The CDR3 is made up of 16 amino acids. V lost 2 bases and J lost 0; bases outside the gene matches: 1. Germline CDR1 SQVTM, CDR2 ANQGSEA. Here the CDR3 DNA reads TGCAGCGTTGAACTAGCGGGGGGGCCGAACACCGGGGAGCTGTTTTTT. Its protein is CSVELAGGPNTGELFF.

There are a few counts of this clone. The chain employs TRBV7-2 and TRBJ1-3, with 9 bases lining up with TRBD1. With V trimmed by 7 bases and J by 4 bases, 14 bases remained unmatched. This CDR3 is 17 amino acids long. The germline V gene has CDR1 SGHTA and CDR2 FQGNSA. CDR3 loop: CASTDRDREVWGNTIYF. CDR3 nucleotides: TGTGCCAGCACCGATCGGGACAGGGAGGTGTGGGGAAACACCATATATTTT.

The rearrangement uses TRBV6-1 and TRBJ1-1; TRBD1 aligns across 7 bases. The germline V gene has CDR1 MNHNS and CDR2 SASEGT. This CDR3 is 13 amino acids long. With 6 bases clipped from V and 3 bases from J, the junction kept 4 bases outside the gene matches. Here the CDR3 DNA reads TGTGCCAGCAGCTCGGACAGGCACACTGAAGCTTTCTTT. It translates to CASSSDRHTEAFF.